The 15 T cell receptor beta chains below all came from one sample that was sequenced in a study of blood T cell repertoires in COVID-19. The table came from immunoSEQ multiplex PCR; TCRdb's copy has only in-frame clones and leaves some out. The table has 150,000 to 200,000 clones, around 83% seen once. The sample was PBMCs or T cells enriched from blood (not recorded which). These TCRs come from a woman aged 40 to 50 in a cohort exposed to, infected with or recovered from COVID-19 (not recorded which).

The rearrangement links TRBV2 to TRBJ2-7; tentative D call: TRBD2 (6 bases). V dropped 1 base and J dropped 9 bases, with 13 bases sitting between them. The CDR3 has 13 residues. CDR1 and CDR2 (germline): SNHLY, FYNNEI. CDR3 nucleotides: TGTGCCAGCAGTGAAGTGCGGGGTTCCTGGCAGTACTTC. This encodes CASSEVRGSWQYF. The whole variable domain, remainder taken from reference TRBV2 and TRBJ2-7, is EPEVTQTPSHQVTQMGQEVILRCVPISNHLYFYWYRQILGQKVEFLVSFYNNEISEKSEIFDDQFSVERPDGSNFTLKIRSTKLEDSAMYFCASSEVRGSWQYFGPGTRLTVT.

Only a few counts were recorded for this clone. This chain joins TRBV28 and TRBJ2-3, with D maybe TRBD2 (5 bases). This CDR3 is 15 amino acids long. Trimming shortened V by 2 bases and J by 2 bases, and 11 bases separated the two germline ends. CDR1 and CDR2 from the germline V gene are MDHEN and SYDVKM. The CDR3 reads CASSLPSKHTDTQYF. DNA of the CDR3: TGTGCCAGCAGTTTACCTAGCAAACACACAGATACGCAGTATTTT.

The chain has TRBV19 and TRBJ1-1; no reliable D call. CDR1 and CDR2 (germline): LNHDA, SQIVND (reference sequence). The CDR3 is made up of 13 amino acids. Trimming cost V 4 bases and J 1 base, with 7 bases left between them. The CDR3 nucleotides read TGTGCCAGTAGTAATACAGAGAACACTGAAGCTTTCTTT. It specifies CASSNTENTEAFF.

This rearrangement joins TRBV7-9 to TRBJ2-3; 7 nucleotides line up with TRBD2. CDR1 SEHNR and CDR2 FQNEAQ come from the germline V gene (reference sequence). Losses at the gene ends were 7 bases for V and 8 bases for J; bases not matched to a gene: 12. The CDR3 sequence is 14 residues long. The CDR3 here is CASNWAGERGTQYF. Here the CDR3 DNA reads TGTGCCAGCAACTGGGCGGGGGAGCGGGGTACGCAGTATTTT.

The genes are TRBV18 and TRBJ1-6, with 10 bases matching TRBD1. The CDR3 is made up of 15 amino acids. Germline V CDR1 and CDR2: KGHSH, LQKENI. V shed 9 bases, J shed 10 bases, and the junction held 12 bases outside the gene matches. Written as DNA, the CDR3 is TGTGCCAGTCGAAAACCGGGACAGGGGAAGTCACCCCTCCACTTT. It codes for CASRKPGQGKSPLHF.

The chain recombines TRBV2 with TRBJ1-2, with D unclear. Deletions cut 0 bases from V and 10 bases from J, with 9 bases between. This CDR3 has 12 residues. CDR1 and CDR2 from the germline V gene are SNHLY and FYNNEI. The CDR3 nucleotides are TGTGCCAGCAGTGAAGCACAGAATAACTACACCTTC. It specifies CASSEAQNNYTF.

The chain recombines TRBV27 with TRBJ1-2; tentative D call: TRBD1 (6 bases). Germline assignment: CDR1 MNHEY and CDR2 SMNVEV (reference sequence). The length of the CDR3 is 15 residues. V was trimmed by 4 bases and J by 1 base, leaving 13 bases between them. The CDR3 DNA is TGTGCCAGCAGTTCGACAGGCCACCTTAACTATGGCTACACCTTC. Translating gives CASSSTGHLNYGYTF.

The chain employs TRBV12-3 or TRBV12-4 and TRBJ2-1; no definite D call. The CDR3 has 13 amino acids. The ends were cut back, 2 bases at V and 8 bases at J, with 10 bases in the middle. The CDR3 loop reads CASSLTGIHEQFF. The CDR3 coding sequence is TGTGCCAGCAGTTTAACTGGTATCCATGAGCAGTTCTTC.

This sequence joins TRBV28 and TRBJ1-2; TRBD1 might be the D (6 bases). The germline gives CDR1 MDHEN, CDR2 SYDVKM. This CDR3 contains 15 residues. The V and J ends lost 5 bases and 4 bases respectively, with 17 bases between them. CDR3 loop: CASSTWDTATYGYTF. CDR3 sequence (DNA): TGTGCCAGCAGTACCTGGGACACTGCTACCTATGGCTACACCTTC.

The chain combines TRBV4-1 with TRBJ1-5, with a possible D match to TRBD1 (5 bases). V was pared by 0 bases and J by 7 bases, with 13 bases between. Germline loops: CDR1 MGHRA, CDR2 YSYEKL. The CDR3 sequence is 15 residues long. The CDR3 loop is CASSQENQGMQPQHF. CDR3 nucleotides: TGCGCCAGCAGCCAAGAAAATCAGGGAATGCAGCCCCAGCATTTT.

This clone came up once. The chain couples TRBV7-6 to TRBJ1-1, with D uncertain. Between the trimmed V and J ends, which lost 1 base and 3 bases, there was a span of 6 bases. This CDR3 has 13 residues. The germline CDR1 and CDR2 sequences are SGHVS and FNYEAQ. The CDR3 spells CASSLDSYTEAFF. CDR3 in DNA: TGTGCCAGCAGCTTAGACAGCTACACTGAAGCTTTCTTT.

A few counts support this clone. DNA of the CDR3: TGTGCCAGCAGCCACCCGTCCGGGGGACTGAATAATTCACCCCTCCACTTT. It is translated as CASSHPSGGLNNSPLHF. This sequence joins TRBV16 and TRBJ1-6, with D possibly matching TRBD1 (5 bases). The CDR3 is 17 residues long. Trimming removed 3 bases at V and 5 bases at J, with 17 bases between. CDR1 and CDR2 (germline): KGHSY, FQNENV.

Here the CDR3 reads CASSPGSYNSPLHF. CDR3 in DNA: TGTGCCAGTAGTCCGGGGAGTTATAATTCACCCCTCCACTTT. V is TRBV19 and J is TRBJ1-6; D call uncertain. Germline CDR1 LNHDA, CDR2 SQIVND (reference sequence). V was shortened by 5 bases and J by 4 bases, with 9 bases between the two germline ends. This CDR3 comprises 14 residues.

The chain is built from TRBV5-4 and TRBJ1-4, with 9 bases aligning to TRBD1. V was clipped by 4 bases and J by 8 bases; unmatched bases: 12. Germline V gene data show CDR1 as SGHNT and CDR2 as YYREEE (reference sequence). The CDR3 runs 16 residues. The chain's CDR3 is CASSESTGGGREKLFF. DNA for the CDR3: TGTGCCAGCAGCGAGTCGACAGGGGGGGGTAGGGAAAAACTGTTTTTT.

The sample holds a few counts of this clone. This chain uses TRBV13 with TRBJ1-1; D unresolved. The V and J ends lost 4 bases and 5 bases respectively, with 11 bases between them. Looked up from germline, CDR1 is PRHDT and CDR2 is FYEKMQ (reference sequence). The CDR3 is 13 residues long. CDR3 residues: CASSSDGVTEAFF. The CDR3 DNA reads TGTGCCAGCAGCTCAGACGGGGTGACTGAAGCTTTCTTT.